This T cell receptor (beta chain) was captured by sequencing in a study of CD8+ T cells in alopecia areata. Trimming cost V 5 bases and J 5 bases, with 18 bases left between them. The CDR3 has 15 residues. Looked up from germline, CDR1 is SGHVS and CDR2 is FNYEAQ. The sample holds one count of this clone. RNA extraction and reverse transcription yielded cDNA as sequencing template. Using immunoSEQ multiplex PCR, the repertoire was profiled, and TCRdb retains in-frame clones only, with some absent. The sample includes about 110,000 clones, over 55% of them seen just once. The rearrangement links TRBV7-6 to TRBJ2-5; possibly TRBD2 for D (5 bases). The specimen was NKG2D-low CD8+ T cells sorted from blood. The receptor was isolated from a human donor with alopecia areata. The CDR3 coding sequence is TGTGCCAGCAGCCTGGAAGCGGATCTCCCGGAGACCCAGTACTTC. It translates to CASSLEADLPETQYF.